What follows are 10 T cell receptor beta chains derived from one specimen sequenced in a study of CD8 T cells in Susac syndrome. An input of roughly 0.45 to 1 ug of RNA was subjected to reverse transcription using random hexamers. TCRdb processed the immunoSEQ multiplex PCR reads anew with MiXCR; each CDR3 protein has one entry. Of more than 95,000 distinct CDR3 sequences in the sample, around 94% are singletons; the top ten hold around 0.087%. The sample taken for sequencing was CD4+ T cells from PBMCs. The receptors were sampled from a human donor in good health.

This clonotype was seen more than once but under ten times. The CDR3 region has the DNA TGTGCCAGTAGTGGCCGGGTCCAAGAGACCCAGTACTTC. Residues: CASSGRVQETQYF. The chain joins TRBV19 to TRBJ2-5; no definite D call. Germline CDR1 reads LNHDA; CDR2 reads SQIVND (reference sequence). The CDR3 has 13 amino acids. V shed 5 bases and J shed 1 base, with 8 bases lying between them.

This chain links TRBV27 with TRBJ1-5; weak D call: TRBD1 (6 bases). This CDR3 has 14 amino acids. V lost 3 bases and J lost 3, with 9 bases in between. Germline CDR1 and CDR2: MNHEY and SMNVEV (reference sequence). Here the CDR3 reads CASSFQGPNQPQHF. The CDR3 bases are TGTGCCAGCAGTTTTCAGGGGCCCAATCAGCCCCAGCATTTT.

The chain is built from TRBV11-2 and TRBJ1-1; D not resolved. In germline, CDR1 is SGHAT, CDR2 FQNNGV. The germline V and J ends were trimmed by 0 bases and 10 bases, with 6 bases remaining between them. This CDR3 region has 11 residues. CDR3 sequence reads: CASSLERTAFF. The CDR3 nucleotides read TGTGCCAGCAGCTTAGAGAGGACAGCTTTCTTT.

This clonotype appeared once. The chain uses TRBV30 and TRBJ1-5, with D uncertain. Trimming took off 0 bases at V and 5 bases at J, with 8 bases between the two ends. Looked up from germline, CDR1 is GTSNPN and CDR2 is SVGIG (reference sequence). This CDR3 contains 13 residues. The CDR3 loop reads CAWSVRGDQPQHF. The CDR3 DNA sequence: TGTGCCTGGAGTGTACGGGGAGATCAGCCCCAGCATTTT. Supplemented by reference TRBV30 and TRBJ1-5, the full variable domain reads SQTIHQWPATLVQPVGSPLSLECTVEGTSNPNLYWYRQAAGRGLQLLFYSVGIGQISSEVPQNLSASRPQDRQFILSSKKLLLSDSGFYLCAWSVRGDQPQHFGDGTRLSIL.

This chain uses TRBV4-2 with TRBJ2-5, with TRBD2 matching 14 bases. The CDR3 is 17 amino acids. Germline CDR1 reads LGHNA; CDR2 reads YNFKEQ. The V segment lost 3 bases and the J segment 5 bases; nucleotides outside the gene matches: 8. Here the CDR3 reads CASSQTSGRASVETQYF. The DNA for the CDR3 is TGTGCCAGCAGCCAGACTAGCGGGAGGGCGAGCGTTGAGACCCAGTACTTC.

This chain joins TRBV19 and TRBJ1-2; D gene ambiguous. CDR3 size: 14 residues. V was clipped by 0 bases and J by 14 bases, with 19 bases between them. From germline, CDR1 is LNHDA and CDR2 SQIVND (reference sequence). The CDR3 DNA reads as TGTGCCAGTAGTATAGAAATGGACTCCCTTTCGAAGACCTTC. It yields the protein CASSIEMDSLSKTF.

The rearrangement uses TRBV24-1 and TRBJ2-1; no firm D call. The germline gives CDR1 KGHDR, CDR2 SFDVKD. V lost 9 bases and J lost 5, with 16 bases in between. CDR3 length: 14 amino acids. The DNA of the CDR3 is TGTGCCACCTCCCGCAGCCCAGACAACAATGAGCAGTTCTTC. It specifies CATSRSPDNNEQFF.

V is TRBV4-3 and J is TRBJ2-7; 7 bases align to TRBD2. This CDR3 region has 15 residues. V shed 3 bases, J shed 4 bases, and the junction held 9 bases outside the gene matches. In germline, CDR1 is LGHNA, CDR2 YSLEER. The CDR3 loop is CASSQAGEAQYEQYF. The CDR3, as DNA: TGCGCCAGCAGCCAGGCGGGGGAGGCTCAATACGAGCAGTACTTC.

The chain recombines TRBV6-5 with TRBJ2-1; D uncertain. Per germline, CDR1 MNHEY and CDR2 SVGAGI. The CDR3 totals 15 residues. V was cut by 6 bases and J by 3 bases, with 15 bases left in between. The CDR3 loop is CASSPSTTNYNEQFF. As DNA, the CDR3 is TGTGCCAGCAGCCCGTCTACAACTAACTACAATGAGCAGTTCTTC.

The chain is built from TRBV19 and TRBJ1-1; 10 positions agree with TRBD1. CDR1 LNHDA and CDR2 SQIVND come from the germline V gene (reference sequence). Trimming at V came to 2 bases and at J to 4 bases, leaving 4 bases not matched to a gene. The length of the CDR3 is 15 residues. As DNA, the CDR3 is TGTGCCAGTAGTATAAGAGGGACAGGGGCCACTGAAGCTTTCTTT. This codes for CASSIRGTGATEAFF.